Listed below are T cell receptor beta chains from one sample, sequenced in a study of T cells in Graves' hyperthyroidism and ophthalmopathy. TCRdb reprocessed the multiplex PCR reads with MiXCR, giving one entry per CDR3 protein. The sample lists 700,000 or so distinct CDR3 sequences, roughly 17% occurring once. The sequenced material came from blood. The receptors derive from a young man with Graves' hyperthyroidism. Both conserved end residues are part of each CDR3. The order of the fields is V gene, J gene, clone size, D gene, CDR3 DNA, CDR3 protein. D genes are given only for firm matches. Expanded clones get a size class; other rows say once, few or many, or leave the size out.

v_call: TRBV27; j_call: TRBJ1-5; clone_size: few; d_call: TRBD1; cdr3_nt: TGTGCCAGCAGTTTTTCGACAGGGGGGCGCCAGCCCCAGCATTTT; cdr3_aa: CASSFSTGGRQPQHF
v_call: TRBV12-5; j_call: TRBJ2-5; clone_size: few; d_call: TRBD2; cdr3_nt: TGTGCTAGTGGTTTGGGGGGCGGGAGCGAAGAGACCCAGTACTTC; cdr3_aa: CASGLGGGSEETQYF
v_call: TRBV5-5; j_call: TRBJ2-5; clone_size: few; d_call: TRBD2; cdr3_nt: TGTGCCAGCAGCTTAGGCCTAGCGGTCCCCTTGGCCCAGTACTTC; cdr3_aa: CASSLGLAVPLAQYF
v_call: TRBV12-5; j_call: TRBJ1-3; clone_size: NA; d_call: NA; cdr3_nt: TGTGCTAGTGGTCTGTGGGCACAGGGCCGAAACACCATATATTTT; cdr3_aa: CASGLWAQGRNTIYF
v_call: TRBV7-9; j_call: TRBJ1-5; clone_size: many; d_call: TRBD1; cdr3_nt: TGTGCCAGCAGCTTGGGACAGGGGCTCAGCAATCAGCCCCAGCATTTT; cdr3_aa: CASSLGQGLSNQPQHF
v_call: TRBV27; j_call: TRBJ1-1; clone_size: many; d_call: TRBD1; cdr3_nt: TGTGCCAGCAGGCCTACAGGGGCCACTGAAGCTTTCTTT; cdr3_aa: CASRPTGATEAFF
v_call: TRBV27; j_call: TRBJ2-2; clone_size: NA; d_call: NA; cdr3_nt: TGTGCCAGCAGTACTCCCGGGAGAGGCACCGGGGAGCTGTTTTTT; cdr3_aa: CASSTPGRGTGELFF
v_call: TRBV6-2/TRBV6-3; j_call: TRBJ2-2; clone_size: many; d_call: NA; cdr3_nt: TGTGCCAGCAGTTACTCGATTGAGGCAACCGGGGAGCTGTTTTTT; cdr3_aa: CASSYSIEATGELFF
v_call: TRBV28; j_call: TRBJ1-5; clone_size: few; d_call: NA; cdr3_nt: TGTGCCAGCAGTTTTCTCACCATTTATAGCAATCAGCCCCAGCATTTT; cdr3_aa: CASSFLTIYSNQPQHF
v_call: TRBV5-1; j_call: TRBJ2-1; clone_size: few; d_call: NA; cdr3_nt: TGCGCCAGCAGCTTGGACCAACCATACAATGAGCAGTTCTTC; cdr3_aa: CASSLDQPYNEQFF
v_call: TRBV28; j_call: TRBJ2-2; clone_size: many; d_call: NA; cdr3_nt: TGTGCCAGCAGTTTGGGATCAGAAAACACCGGGGAGCTGTTTTTT; cdr3_aa: CASSLGSENTGELFF
v_call: TRBV5-5; j_call: TRBJ2-2; clone_size: NA; d_call: TRBD1; cdr3_nt: TGTGCCAGCAGCCTCAGGCCGGGACAGGGTGAGATCGGGGAGCTGTTTTTT; cdr3_aa: CASSLRPGQGEIGELFF
v_call: TRBV2; j_call: TRBJ2-5; clone_size: many; d_call: NA; cdr3_nt: TGTGCCAGCAGGGACAGTGGCTTGGAGACCCAGTACTTC; cdr3_aa: CASRDSGLETQYF
v_call: TRBV5-1; j_call: TRBJ2-1; clone_size: once; d_call: TRBD2; cdr3_nt: TGCGCCAGCAGCTGGGGTCTAGCGGAACAAGTCTACAATGAGCAGTTCTTC; cdr3_aa: CASSWGLAEQVYNEQFF
v_call: TRBV4-1; j_call: TRBJ2-7; clone_size: NA; d_call: NA; cdr3_nt: TGCGCCAGCTCGAAAGGCGTGGCAGGGACCTACGAGCAGTACTTC; cdr3_aa: CASSKGVAGTYEQYF
v_call: TRBV7-9; j_call: TRBJ2-3; clone_size: NA; d_call: TRBD2; cdr3_nt: TGTGCCAGCGACAGGGCGGGAGGGCCTACAGATACGCAGTATTTT; cdr3_aa: CASDRAGGPTDTQYF
v_call: TRBV5-5; j_call: TRBJ2-5; clone_size: NA; d_call: TRBD2; cdr3_nt: TGTGCCAGCAGCTTGAGGGGACTAGAAAGGGTCCAAGAGACCCAGTACTTC; cdr3_aa: CASSLRGLERVQETQYF
v_call: TRBV30; j_call: TRBJ1-1; clone_size: many; d_call: NA; cdr3_nt: TGTGCCTGGGCAGCCGTCCTGAACACTGAAGCTTTCTTT; cdr3_aa: CAWAAVLNTEAFF
v_call: TRBV15; j_call: TRBJ2-4; clone_size: many; d_call: NA; cdr3_nt: TGTGCCACCAGCACCACCCCGGGGGTAGCCAAAAACATTCAGTACTTC; cdr3_aa: CATSTTPGVAKNIQYF
v_call: TRBV10-3; j_call: TRBJ1-1; clone_size: NA; d_call: NA; cdr3_nt: TGTGCCATCAGTGAGTCAGTGAACACTGAAGCTTTCTTT; cdr3_aa: CAISESVNTEAFF
v_call: TRBV12-3/TRBV12-4; j_call: TRBJ2-1; clone_size: many; d_call: TRBD2; cdr3_nt: TGTGCCAGCAGGAGTAGCGGGAGATATGAGCAGTTCTTC; cdr3_aa: CASRSSGRYEQFF
v_call: TRBV5-6; j_call: TRBJ1-5; clone_size: NA; d_call: NA; cdr3_nt: TGTGCCAGCAGCGCAGGGGAAAGCAATCAGCCCCAGCATTTT; cdr3_aa: CASSAGESNQPQHF
v_call: TRBV20-1; j_call: TRBJ2-3; clone_size: many; d_call: TRBD2; cdr3_nt: TGCAGTGCTAGCGCCACTAGCGGGAGCACAGATACGCAGTATTTT; cdr3_aa: CSASATSGSTDTQYF